Below are 30 T cell receptor beta chains sequenced from a single sample in a study of shared clonotypes between healthy human individuals. The table came from immunoSEQ multiplex PCR; TCRdb's copy has only in-frame clones and leaves some out. Among about 2.4 million clones, over 85% were seen once, and the ten largest hold 0.36%. The source material was naive CD4+ T cells from PBMCs. The subset: CD45RA+ positively selected. The receptors shown here come from a man younger than 35 in good health. Some clones in this sample may be carry-over from other donors' samples.

The chain links TRBV14 to TRBJ1-5, with D uncertain. The CDR3 runs to 18 residues. V was shortened by 1 base and J by 0 bases, with 16 bases between the two germline ends. Germline CDR1 and CDR2: SGHDN and FVKESK. CDR3 residues: CASSQGAKYILSNQPQHF. CDR3 DNA: TGTGCCAGCAGCCAAGGAGCGAAATACATCCTTAGCAATCAGCCCCAGCATTTT. Full variable domain (remainder filled in from reference TRBV14 and TRBJ1-5): EAGVTQFPSHSVIEKGQTVTLRCDPISGHDNLYWYRRVMGKEIKFLLHFVKESKQDESGMPNNRFLAERTGGTYSTLKVQPAELEDSGVYFCASSQGAKYILSNQPQHFGDGTRLSIL.

J is TRBJ2-3 and V is TRBV7-3, with 7 bases lining up with TRBD1. Germline lookup yields CDR1 SGHTA and CDR2 FQGTGA. V was pared by 5 bases and J by 1 base, with 9 bases of the junction left unmatched. This CDR3 contains 16 residues. The CDR3 DNA reads as TGTGCCAGCAGCGCCGGAAGGGGGCGAGGCACAGATACGCAGTATTTT. It is translated as CASSAGRGRGTDTQYF.

The chain carries TRBV2 and TRBJ2-1; D is unclear. V lost 6 bases and J 8 bases, leaving 11 bases between the germline ends. The length of the CDR3 is 12 residues. Germline V lookup: CDR1 SNHLY, CDR2 FYNNEI. The CDR3 coding sequence is TGTGCCAGCAGGGGGTTAGAGGATGAGCAGTTCTTC. This gives the protein CASRGLEDEQFF.

Written as DNA, the CDR3 is TGTGCCAGCAGCACCCAACAGGGCTCTGGGGCCAACGTCCTGACTTTC. Protein: CASSTQQGSGANVLTF. V usage is TRBV7-8 and J usage is TRBJ2-6, with D perhaps matching TRBD1 (6 bases). The CDR3 contains 16 residues. The V end was cut by 5 bases, the J end by 0 bases, with 11 bases between. Germline lookup yields CDR1 SGHVS and CDR2 FQNEAQ.

The gene calls are TRBV19 and TRBJ2-7, with 14 bases lining up with TRBD2. CDR1 and CDR2 (germline): LNHDA, SQIVND (reference sequence). This CDR3 region has 16 residues. The trim removed 1 base at V and 6 bases at J, leaving 5 bases unmatched. The CDR3 is CASSIVGGLAGGEQYF. In nucleotides, the CDR3 is TGTGCCAGTAGTATAGTAGGCGGACTAGCGGGGGGCGAGCAGTACTTC.

The gene calls are TRBV4-1 and TRBJ2-7, with D tentatively TRBD1 (6 bases). Germline assignment: CDR1 MGHRA and CDR2 YSYEKL. The CDR3 loop spans 17 amino acids. V lost 1 base and J 2 bases, leaving 18 bases between the germline ends. The CDR3 DNA sequence: TGCGCCAGCAGCCAAGGAATGGGTACAGGGCTCACCTACGAGCAGTACTTC. It codes for CASSQGMGTGLTYEQYF.

This clone was detected once. The chain joins TRBV9 to TRBJ1-2; D perhaps matches TRBD1 (6 bases). The CDR3 is made up of 12 amino acids. V lost 2 bases and J 6 bases, leaving 8 bases between the germline ends. Germline values: CDR1 SGDLS, CDR2 YYNGEE. Here the CDR3 reads CASSVYRDGYTF. CDR3 nucleotides: TGTGCCAGCAGCGTTTACAGGGATGGCTACACCTTC.

This clone is a singleton in its sample. The genes are TRBV6-6 and TRBJ2-1; no reliable D call. The CDR3 covers 12 residues. Deletions cut 8 bases from V and 8 bases from J, with 13 bases between. Germline V gene data show CDR1 as MNHNY and CDR2 as SVGAGI (reference sequence). The CDR3 loop is CASSPTVHEQFF. CDR3 bases: TGTGCCAGCTCTCCCACGGTCCATGAGCAGTTCTTC.

This chain uses TRBV28 with TRBJ2-7, with 7 bases identical to TRBD1. V lost 5 bases, J lost 5 bases, and 15 bases stayed unmatched. The CDR3 sequence is 16 residues long. CDR1 is MDHEN and CDR2 is SYDVKM in the germline V gene. This CDR3 is CASSTPGQNGRDEQYF. DNA of the CDR3: TGTGCCAGCAGTACCCCGGGACAGAATGGGCGGGACGAGCAGTACTTC.

This rearrangement joins TRBV5-1 to TRBJ2-5, with D uncertain. CDR1 is SGHRS, CDR2 YFSETQ, per germline. Deletions cut 1 base from V and 5 bases from J, with 12 bases between. The CDR3 runs 14 residues. CDR3 region: CASSLRSVLETQYF. CDR3 nucleotide sequence: TGCGCCAGCAGCTTGAGGTCAGTCCTTGAGACCCAGTACTTC.

J is TRBJ1-1 and V is TRBV6-6; a weak D match, TRBD1 (6 bases). V was clipped by 6 bases and J by 5 bases, with 16 bases between them. CDR1 is MNHNY, CDR2 SVGAGI, per germline (reference sequence). This CDR3 has 14 amino acids. CDR3 in amino acids: CASSRQVRETEAFF. The CDR3 region has the DNA TGTGCCAGCAGCCGACAGGTCCGTGAGACTGAAGCTTTCTTT.

In the case of this clone: The same CDR3 also results from other DNA sequences found in this sample. This rearrangement joins TRBV7-9 to TRBJ1-3; a weak D match, TRBD1 (5 bases). The V end was cut by 0 bases, the J end by 1 base, with 7 bases between. Germline-derived CDR1 and CDR2 are SEHNR and FQNEAQ (reference sequence). The CDR3 loop spans 15 amino acids. CDR3 in amino acids: CASSLAGGSGNTIYF. CDR3 bases: TGTGCCAGCAGCTTAGCGGGGGGGTCTGGAAACACCATATATTTT.

This rearrangement joins TRBV30 to TRBJ1-2; the D gene is possibly TRBD1 (6 bases). CDR3 length equals 15 residues. V lost 1 base and J 8 bases, leaving 20 bases between the germline ends. CDR1 is GTSNPN and CDR2 is SVGIG in the germline V gene (reference sequence). CDR3 residues: CAWSAGTPLRKGYTF. The CDR3, as DNA: TGTGCCTGGAGTGCCGGGACACCCCTTAGGAAGGGCTACACCTTC.

The chain combines TRBV4-2 with TRBJ2-2, with D perhaps assigned TRBD1 or TRBD2 (5 bases each). The ends were cut back, 0 bases at V and 6 bases at J, with 14 bases in the middle. The germline CDR1 and CDR2 sequences are LGHNA and YNFKEQ. This CDR3 is 16 amino acids long. DNA for the CDR3: TGTGCCAGCAGCCAAGACCCCGGGCAGGGAGCCGGGGAGCTGTTTTTT. This translates into CASSQDPGQGAGELFF.

The chain uses TRBV28 and TRBJ2-7; the match to TRBD2 covers 7 bases. Germline-derived CDR1 and CDR2 are MDHEN and SYDVKM. Germline trimming cut 6 bases from V and 1 base from J; bases unmatched to any gene: 6. The CDR3 runs 14 residues. The CDR3 sequence: CASRTGLVSYEQYF. The DNA of the CDR3 is TGTGCCAGCAGAACAGGACTAGTTTCCTACGAGCAGTACTTC.

The rearrangement uses TRBV29-1 and TRBJ2-5, with 7 bases that match TRBD1. CDR1 and CDR2 (germline): SQVTM, ANQGSEA. The CDR3 runs to 15 residues. V shed 6 bases, J shed 9 bases, and the junction held 19 bases outside the gene matches. The CDR3 protein is CSVGLTGSPTAAQYF. The CDR3 nucleotides are TGCAGCGTCGGCCTGACAGGGTCCCCGACGGCGGCCCAGTACTTC.

This rearrangement joins TRBV18 to TRBJ1-1, with 8 bases identical to TRBD1. V trimming: 6 bases; J trimming: 0 bases; junction bases outside the gene matches: 18. Germline lookup yields CDR1 KGHSH and CDR2 LQKENI. This CDR3 spans 19 amino acids. The CDR3 loop reads CASSRKLTGAATMNTEAFF. The CDR3 region has the DNA TGTGCCAGCTCCCGAAAACTGACAGGGGCCGCCACCATGAACACTGAAGCTTTCTTT. The full variable domain, completed using reference TRBV18 and TRBJ1-1, is NAGVMQNPRHLVRRRGQEARLRCSPMKGHSHVYWYRQLPEEGLKFMVYLQKENIIDESGMPKERFSAEFPKEGPSILRIQQVVRGDSAAYFCASSRKLTGAATMNTEAFFGQGTRLTVV.

CDR3 region: CASSPTTHSAFF. CDR3 sequence (DNA): TGTGCCAGCAGCCCGACCACCCACTCAGCTTTCTTT. The V and J genes are TRBV5-8 and TRBJ1-1; D not resolved. This CDR3 is 12 amino acids long. V gave up 4 bases and J gave up 10 bases, with 14 bases separating them. Germline V gives CDR1 SGHTS, CDR2 YDEGEE.

This chain connects TRBV6-6 to TRBJ2-7; 10 nucleotides line up with TRBD2. V lost 7 bases and J lost 5; bases outside the gene matches: 8. CDR1 is MNHNY, CDR2 SVGAGI, per germline (reference sequence). This CDR3 is 14 amino acids long. Here the CDR3 DNA reads TGTGCCAGCACCGAAAGCGGGAGGGTCAACGAGCAGTACTTC. Translating it yields CASTESGRVNEQYF.

The chain links TRBV28 to TRBJ1-3; D remains unclear. Per germline, CDR1 MDHEN and CDR2 SYDVKM. V lost 5 bases and J lost 4, with 15 bases in between. This CDR3 contains 15 residues. The CDR3 spells CASSPGGRLGNTIYF. CDR3 bases: TGTGCCAGCAGTCCGGGTGGGCGGCTGGGAAACACCATATATTTT.

CDR3 region: CASSQEGNYPYEQYF. CDR3 coding DNA: TGCGCCAGCAGCCAAGAGGGAAACTACCCCTACGAGCAGTACTTC. The rearrangement uses TRBV4-1 and TRBJ2-7; no reliable D call. V was clipped by 0 bases and J by 2 bases, with 11 bases between them. Germline values: CDR1 MGHRA, CDR2 YSYEKL. The CDR3 contains 15 residues.

The CDR3 loop is CASSPNGHYEQYF. The CDR3 region has the DNA TGTGCCAGCTCACCCAATGGCCATTACGAGCAGTACTTC. V usage is TRBV18 and J usage is TRBJ2-7; no clear D. The V gene lost 3 bases and the J gene lost 4 bases, with 10 bases spanning the gap. Germline lookup yields CDR1 KGHSH and CDR2 LQKENI. This CDR3 is 13 amino acids long.

This rearrangement joins TRBV7-2 to TRBJ2-3; 9 bases line up with TRBD2. Trimming removed 5 bases from V and 4 bases from J; junction bases left unmatched: 10. CDR3 length: 16 residues. The germline V gene encodes CDR1 SGHTA and CDR2 FQGNSA. The CDR3 loop is CASSRALAGNPDTQYF. As DNA, the CDR3 is TGTGCCAGCAGCCGCGCTCTAGCGGGAAACCCAGATACGCAGTATTTT.

The chain combines TRBV28 with TRBJ2-1, with a possible D match to TRBD1 (6 bases). Trimming stripped 3 bases from V and 0 bases from J, with 12 bases between. The CDR3 runs 16 residues. The germline V gene encodes CDR1 MDHEN and CDR2 SYDVKM. This CDR3 reads CASSFRQVSSYNEQFF. Here the CDR3 DNA reads TGTGCCAGCAGTTTCCGACAGGTCAGCTCCTACAATGAGCAGTTCTTC. The full variable domain, in which reference TRBV28 and TRBJ2-1 provide the parts outside the CDR3, is DVKVTQSSRYLVKRTGEKVFLECVQDMDHENMFWYRQDPGLGLRLIYFSYDVKMKEKGDIPEGYSVSREKKERFSLILESASTNQTSMYLCASSFRQVSSYNEQFFGPGTRLTVL.

V and J are TRBV5-1 and TRBJ2-5; 7 nucleotides line up with TRBD1. In germline, CDR1 is SGHRS, CDR2 YFSETQ. The V gene end was trimmed by 0 bases and the J gene end by 5 bases; junction bases not matched to a gene: 4. The CDR3 spans 14 residues. The CDR3 DNA reads as TGCGCCAGCAGCTTGGGACAGGGTCATGAGACCCAGTACTTC. Translating it yields CASSLGQGHETQYF.

The V and J genes are TRBV14 and TRBJ2-7; 7 bases align to TRBD1. Looked up from germline, CDR1 is SGHDN and CDR2 is FVKESK. This CDR3 is 13 amino acids long. The V gene end was trimmed by 3 bases and the J gene end by 7 bases; junction bases not matched to a gene: 6. The CDR3: CASSHVGGREQYF. CDR3 DNA: TGTGCCAGCAGCCATGTAGGGGGCCGAGAGCAGTACTTC.

Comments on this clone: Distinct nucleotide sequences in the sample also encode this CDR3. The chain employs TRBV18 and TRBJ2-7, with D uncertain. V lost 3 bases, J lost 4 bases, and 7 bases lay in between. The CDR3 covers 12 residues. CDR1 and CDR2 from the germline V gene are KGHSH and LQKENI. The CDR3 DNA sequence: TGTGCCAGCTCACCGGCCCGTTACGAGCAGTACTTC. This codes for CASSPARYEQYF. Filled out from reference TRBV18 and TRBJ2-7, the complete variable domain reads NAGVMQNPRHLVRRRGQEARLRCSPMKGHSHVYWYRQLPEEGLKFMVYLQKENIIDESGMPKERFSAEFPKEGPSILRIQQVVRGDSAAYFCASSPARYEQYFGPGTRLTVT.

The CDR3 reads CASSPQLYSNQPQHF. The CDR3 DNA is TGTGCCAGCAGTCCCCAACTTTATAGCAATCAGCCCCAGCATTTT. This chain uses TRBV27 with TRBJ1-5; D gene unclear. Trimming took off 5 bases at V and 0 bases at J, with 11 bases between the two ends. This CDR3 has 15 residues. The V gene's germline CDR1 is MNHEY and CDR2 SMNVEV (reference sequence).

The chain recombines TRBV28 with TRBJ2-7; TRBD2 matches 11 bases. The germline V gene encodes CDR1 MDHEN and CDR2 SYDVKM. The V and J ends lost 6 bases and 4 bases, in that order; junction bases with no gene match: 8. This CDR3 is built from 15 residues. For the CDR3, the DNA is TGTGCCAGCAGGAATTCCGGGACTAGCGGTTACGAGCAGTACTTC. As protein: CASRNSGTSGYEQYF.

Comments on this clone: Other DNA sequences of this sample code for an identical CDR3. The chain uses TRBV6-5 and TRBJ2-7; D perhaps matches TRBD1 (5 bases). The V end was cut by 6 bases, the J end by 4 bases, with 7 bases between. Germline V gene data show CDR1 as MNHEY and CDR2 as SVGAGI. This CDR3 spans 11 amino acids. CDR3 amino acids: CASSTGYEQYF. The CDR3 DNA reads TGTGCCAGCAGCACAGGATACGAGCAGTACTTC.